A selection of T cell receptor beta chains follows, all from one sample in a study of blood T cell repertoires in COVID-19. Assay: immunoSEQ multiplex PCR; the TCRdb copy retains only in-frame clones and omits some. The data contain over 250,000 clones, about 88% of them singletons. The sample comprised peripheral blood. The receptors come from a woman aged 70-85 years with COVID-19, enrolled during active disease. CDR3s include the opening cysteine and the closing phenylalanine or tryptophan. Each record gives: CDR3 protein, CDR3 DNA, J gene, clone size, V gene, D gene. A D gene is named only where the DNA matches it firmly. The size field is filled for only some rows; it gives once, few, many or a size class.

CASSPGLVNEQFF,TGTGCCAGTAGTCCTGGACTTGTCAATGAGCAGTTCTTC,TRBJ2-1,.,TRBV19,.
CASSLAGVQGKTQYF,TGTGCCAGCAGTTTAGCGGGGGTGCAGGGGAAGACCCAGTACTTC,TRBJ2-5,.,TRBV2,TRBD2
CSAIATDTQYF,TGCAGTGCTATAGCGACAGATACGCAGTATTTT,TRBJ2-3,once,TRBV20-1,.
CASTPEEGSEQFF,TGTGCCAGCACCCCCGAGGAGGGGAGTGAGCAGTTCTTC,TRBJ2-1,.,TRBV6-4,.
CASSPESGGVNYGYTF,TGTGCCAGCAGCCCCGAATCGGGGGGGGTTAACTATGGCTACACCTTC,TRBJ1-2,.,TRBV7-9,.
CASSYGQGANYGYTF,TGTGCCAGCAGCTACGGACAGGGGGCCAACTATGGCTACACCTTC,TRBJ1-2,.,TRBV3-1/TRBV3-2,TRBD1
CSVELRVPLRDTQYF,TGCAGCGTTGAATTGAGGGTCCCCCTCCGTGATACGCAGTATTTT,TRBJ2-3,.,TRBV29-1,.
CASSPDRGLIGYTF,TGTGCCAGCAGCCCGGACAGGGGGCTGATTGGCTACACCTTC,TRBJ1-2,.,TRBV5-5,TRBD1
CALRTGVNTEAFF,TGTGCCTTACGGACAGGGGTGAACACTGAAGCTTTCTTT,TRBJ1-1,.,TRBV30,TRBD1
CASSENRGGYTF,TGTGCCAGCAGTGAAAACCGGGGAGGCTACACCTTC,TRBJ1-2,.,TRBV2,.